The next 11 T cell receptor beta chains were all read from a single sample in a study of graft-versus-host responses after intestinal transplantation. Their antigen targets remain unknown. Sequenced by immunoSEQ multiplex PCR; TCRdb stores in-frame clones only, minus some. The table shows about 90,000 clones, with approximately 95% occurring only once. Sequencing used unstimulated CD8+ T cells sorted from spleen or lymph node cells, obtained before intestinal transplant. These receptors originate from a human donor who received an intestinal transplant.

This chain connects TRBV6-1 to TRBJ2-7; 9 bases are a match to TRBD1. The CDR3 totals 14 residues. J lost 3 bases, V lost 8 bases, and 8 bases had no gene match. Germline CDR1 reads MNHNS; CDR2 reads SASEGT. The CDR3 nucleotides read TGTGCCAGCGGGAGAAGGGGACAGGGCTACGAGCAGTACTTC. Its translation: CASGRRGQGYEQYF.

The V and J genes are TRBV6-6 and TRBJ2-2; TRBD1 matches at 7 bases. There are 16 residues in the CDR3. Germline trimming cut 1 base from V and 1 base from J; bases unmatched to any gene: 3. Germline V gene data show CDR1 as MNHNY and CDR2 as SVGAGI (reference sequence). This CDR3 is CASSYWDRQNTGELFF. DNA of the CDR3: TGTGCCAGCAGTTACTGGGACAGACAGAACACCGGGGAGCTGTTTTTT.

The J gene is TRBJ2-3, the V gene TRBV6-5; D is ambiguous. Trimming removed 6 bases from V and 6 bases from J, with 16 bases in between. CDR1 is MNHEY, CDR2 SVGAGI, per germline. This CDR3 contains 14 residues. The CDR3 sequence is CASSSFPFGDTQYF. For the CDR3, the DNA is TGTGCCAGCAGCTCCTTCCCGTTTGGCGATACGCAGTATTTT.

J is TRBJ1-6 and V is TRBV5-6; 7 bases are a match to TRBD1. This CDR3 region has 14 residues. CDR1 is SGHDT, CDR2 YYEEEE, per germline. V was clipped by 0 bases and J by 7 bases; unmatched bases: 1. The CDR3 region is CASSLATGNSPLHF. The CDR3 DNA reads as TGTGCCAGCAGCTTGGCGACAGGGAATTCACCCCTCCACTTT.

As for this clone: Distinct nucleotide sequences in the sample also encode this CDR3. The CDR3 coding sequence is TGTGCCAGTAGTATAGGGACTAGCGGGAGATCCGAGCAGTACTTC. Translated: CASSIGTSGRSEQYF. The chain combines TRBV19 with TRBJ2-7; TRBD2 agrees at 13 bases. Germline CDR1 LNHDA, CDR2 SQIVND (reference sequence). This CDR3 spans 15 amino acids. V shed 1 base, J shed 6 bases, and the junction held 3 bases outside the gene matches.

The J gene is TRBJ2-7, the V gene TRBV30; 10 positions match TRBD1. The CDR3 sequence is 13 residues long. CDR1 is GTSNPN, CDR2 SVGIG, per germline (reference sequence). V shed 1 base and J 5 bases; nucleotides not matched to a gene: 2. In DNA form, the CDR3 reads TGTGCCTGGAGTGCGGGACAGGGGAACGAGCAGTACTTC. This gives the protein CAWSAGQGNEQYF.

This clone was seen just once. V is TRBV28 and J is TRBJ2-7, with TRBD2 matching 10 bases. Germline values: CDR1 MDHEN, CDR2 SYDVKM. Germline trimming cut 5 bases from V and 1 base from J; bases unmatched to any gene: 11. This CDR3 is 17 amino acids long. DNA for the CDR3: TGTGCCAGCAGTCACCCCGATCTAGCGGGAGAGTCCTACGAGCAGTACTTC. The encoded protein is CASSHPDLAGESYEQYF.

In DNA form, the CDR3 reads TGTGCCAGCAGCTCCGGGACAGCTGAGAACACTGAAGCTTTCTTT. This encodes CASSSGTAENTEAFF. The chain is built from TRBV7-9 and TRBJ1-1; 7 bases are a match to TRBD1. Germline V gene lookup returns CDR1 SEHNR and CDR2 FQNEAQ (reference sequence). After removal of 4 bases from V and 1 base from J, the junction contained 6 bases not matched to a gene. The CDR3 length is 15 residues.

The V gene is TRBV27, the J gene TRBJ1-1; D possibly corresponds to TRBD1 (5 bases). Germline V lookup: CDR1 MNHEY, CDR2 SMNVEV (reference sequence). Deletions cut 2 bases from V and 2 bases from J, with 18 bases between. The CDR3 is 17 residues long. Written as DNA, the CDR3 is TGTGCCAGCAGTTTAATAGCCACCACGGGACTAAACACTGAAGCTTTCTTT. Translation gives CASSLIATTGLNTEAFF.

As DNA, the CDR3 is TGTGCCAGCAGAGAGTTGCAGGACTTCTACAATGAGCAGTTCTTC. This sequence encodes CASRELQDFYNEQFF. The chain recombines TRBV27 with TRBJ2-1, with a weak D call TRBD2 (5 bases). This CDR3 has 15 amino acids. The V gene lost 6 bases and the J gene lost 3 bases, with 15 bases spanning the gap. Germline CDR1 MNHEY, CDR2 SMNVEV (reference sequence).

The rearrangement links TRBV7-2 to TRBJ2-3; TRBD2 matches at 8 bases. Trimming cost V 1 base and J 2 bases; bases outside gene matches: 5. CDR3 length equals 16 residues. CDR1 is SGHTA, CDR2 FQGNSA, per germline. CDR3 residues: CASSLDRGGLTDTQYF. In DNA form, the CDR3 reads TGTGCCAGCAGCTTAGATCGGGGGGGACTCACAGATACGCAGTATTTT.